The clone carrying this T cell receptor (beta chain) appeared a few times. TCRdb re-analysed the 5' RACE reads in MiXCR, keeping a single row per CDR3 protein. The sample contains 30,000 to 35,000 distinct CDR3 sequences, 8% to 13% of which appear only once. V gave up 1 base and J gave up 15 bases, with 19 bases separating them. CDR3 size: 15 residues. From germline, CDR1 is MDHEN and CDR2 SYDVKM. These data belong to a study of spatial heterogeneity in lung cancer. Specified time point: blood at routine non-recurrence follow-up after resection. This receptor was identified in a female donor with early-stage non-small cell lung cancer. The source was PBMCs, collected at follow-up. The rearrangement joins TRBV28 to TRBJ1-6; the D is unclear. DNA of the CDR3: TGTGCCAGCAGTTTATACACCCTAAGAAGCCGAGGCCTCCACTTT. Translating it yields CASSLYTLRSRGLHF.